This T cell receptor (beta chain) was identified in a study of Ad26.COV2.S vaccination and SARS-CoV-2 variants. Regarding the study as a whole: Vaccine recipients showed a spike-specific TCR breadth that was higher than in placebo recipients. Researchers cautioned that TCR breadth and depth analyses may have underestimated total T cell responses. Comparability of non-spike TCR breadth was observed across vaccine and placebo recipients.

Documented treatment: approximately 18 received Ad26.COV2.S at low or high dose, single or two shots; several received placebo; per-sample allocation not given. Collection of samples fell on day 63 after the first vaccine or placebo injection. Sequencing was performed with immunoSEQ multiplex PCR; in TCRdb, only in-frame clones are kept and a portion is missing. The sample shows roughly 500,000 clones, 89% of them seen only once. In the case of this clone: Antigen: not known.

Looked up from germline, CDR1 is DFQATT and CDR2 is SNEGSKA (reference sequence). This CDR3 region has 11 residues. The V and J ends lost 6 bases and 10 bases, in that order; junction bases with no gene match: 4. This sequence joins TRBV20-1 and TRBJ2-1, with 9 bases matching TRBD2. The source was peripheral blood, collected in a trial of Ad26.COV2.S vaccine versus placebo. This clonotype originated in a person aged 18-60 years who received the Ad26.COV2.S COVID-19 vaccine or a placebo. CDR3 protein: CSAAGGEEQFF. CDR3 in DNA: TGCAGTGCAGCGGGGGGCGAAGAGCAGTTCTTC.